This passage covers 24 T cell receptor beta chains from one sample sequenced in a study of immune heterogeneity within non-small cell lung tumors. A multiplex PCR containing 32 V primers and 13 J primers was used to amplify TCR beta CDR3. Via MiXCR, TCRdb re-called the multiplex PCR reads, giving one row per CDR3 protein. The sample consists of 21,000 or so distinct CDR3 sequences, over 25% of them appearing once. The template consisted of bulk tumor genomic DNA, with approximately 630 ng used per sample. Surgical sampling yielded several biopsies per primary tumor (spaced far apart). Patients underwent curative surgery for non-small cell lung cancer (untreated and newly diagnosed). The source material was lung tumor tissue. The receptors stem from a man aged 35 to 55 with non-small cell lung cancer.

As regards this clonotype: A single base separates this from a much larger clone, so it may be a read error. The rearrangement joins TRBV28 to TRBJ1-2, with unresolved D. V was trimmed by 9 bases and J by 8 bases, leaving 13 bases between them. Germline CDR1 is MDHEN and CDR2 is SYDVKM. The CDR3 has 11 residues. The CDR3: CASGRSEGYTF. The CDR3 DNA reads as TGTGCCAGTGGCCGTTCGGAAGGCTACACCTTC.

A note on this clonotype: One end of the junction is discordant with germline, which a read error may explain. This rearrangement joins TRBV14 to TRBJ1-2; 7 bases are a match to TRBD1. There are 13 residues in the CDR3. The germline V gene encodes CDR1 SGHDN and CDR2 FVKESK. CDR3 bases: TGTGCCATCAGCCAAGGACAGGACTATGGCTACACCTTC. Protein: CAISQGQDYGYTF.

Here the CDR3 DNA reads TGTGCCAGCAGTGCACGCGCGGGACTAGCGGGGGAGACCCAGTACTTC. Encoded protein: CASSARAGLAGETQYF. The chain uses TRBV6-1 and TRBJ2-5, with TRBD2 identical over 13 bases. The CDR3 covers 16 residues. Trimming removed 4 bases from V and 5 bases from J; junction bases left unmatched: 7. Germline V gene lookup returns CDR1 MNHNS and CDR2 SASEGT.

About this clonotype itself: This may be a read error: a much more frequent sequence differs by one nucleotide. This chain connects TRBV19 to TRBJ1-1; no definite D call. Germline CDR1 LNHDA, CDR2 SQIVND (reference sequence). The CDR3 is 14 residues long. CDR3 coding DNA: TGTGACAGTAGCCTATGGGGATCGAACACTGAAGCTTTCTTT. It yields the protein CDSSLWGSNTEAFF.

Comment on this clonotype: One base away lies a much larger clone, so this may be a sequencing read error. The CDR3 nucleotides are TGTGCCAGCAGTAACCCGACAGGTTTGGACACTGAAGCTTTCTTT. Translation: CASSNPTGLDTEAFF. The chain carries TRBV6-2 or TRBV6-3 and TRBJ1-1; the D gene is possibly TRBD1 (6 bases). Germline assignment: CDR1 MNHEY and CDR2 SVGEGT. V shed 5 bases and J shed 3 bases, with 16 bases lying between them. CDR3 length: 15 amino acids.

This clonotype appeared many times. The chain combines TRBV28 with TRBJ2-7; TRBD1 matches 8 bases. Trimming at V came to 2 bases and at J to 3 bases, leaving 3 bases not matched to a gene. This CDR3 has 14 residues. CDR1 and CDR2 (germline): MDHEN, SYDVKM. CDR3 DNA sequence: TGTGCCAGCAGTTTACAACAGGGGGTCTACGAGCAGTACTTC. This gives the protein CASSLQQGVYEQYF.

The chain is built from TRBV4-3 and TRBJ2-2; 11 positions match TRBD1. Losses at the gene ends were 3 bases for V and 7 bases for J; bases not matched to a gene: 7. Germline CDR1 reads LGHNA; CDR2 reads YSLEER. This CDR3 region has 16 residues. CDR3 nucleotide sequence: TGCGCCAGCAGCCAGCCAGGACAGGGGGCGAGCGGGGAGCTGTTTTTT. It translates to CASSQPGQGASGELFF.

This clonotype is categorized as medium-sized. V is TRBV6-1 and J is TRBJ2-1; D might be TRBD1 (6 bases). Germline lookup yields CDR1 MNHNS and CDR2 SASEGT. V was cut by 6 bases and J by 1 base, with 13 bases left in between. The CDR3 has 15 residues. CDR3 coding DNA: TGTGCCAGCAGACGGGACACGCTGTCCTACAATGAGCAGTTCTTC. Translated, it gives CASRRDTLSYNEQFF.

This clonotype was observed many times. The CDR3 DNA sequence: TGTGCCAGCAGCTTTGGAGACGGCTACGAGCAGTACTTC. Encoded protein: CASSFGDGYEQYF. The chain is built from TRBV7-2 and TRBJ2-7, with no clear D. Germline loops: CDR1 SGHTA, CDR2 FQGNSA. This CDR3 is built from 13 residues. Trimming removed 3 bases from V and 3 bases from J, with 9 bases in between. The variable domain in full, completed from reference TRBV7-2 and TRBJ2-7, reads GAGVSQSPSNKVTEKGKDVELRCDPISGHTALYWYRQSLGQGLEFLIYFQGNSAPDKSGLPSDRFSAERTGGSVSTLTIQRTQQEDSAVYLCASSFGDGYEQYFGPGTRLTVT.

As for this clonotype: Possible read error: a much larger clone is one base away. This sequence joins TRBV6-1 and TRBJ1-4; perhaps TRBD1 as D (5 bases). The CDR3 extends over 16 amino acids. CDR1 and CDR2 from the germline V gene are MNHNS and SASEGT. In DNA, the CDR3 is TGTGCCAGCAGTGAAGGCGGGGCTGCGGCTAATCAAAAACTGTTTTTT. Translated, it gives CASSEGGAAANQKLFF.

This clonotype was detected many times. DNA for the CDR3: TGCAGTGCTAGAGGCCCTCCGGGACAGGGATTCGTTTCGTACGAGCAGTACTTC. It codes for CSARGPPGQGFVSYEQYF. The chain couples TRBV20-1 to TRBJ2-7, with TRBD1 matching 9 bases. There are 18 residues in the CDR3. The ends lost 1 base at V and 4 bases at J; junction bases unmatched: 17. Per the germline V gene, CDR1 is DFQATT and CDR2 is SNEGSKA (reference sequence).

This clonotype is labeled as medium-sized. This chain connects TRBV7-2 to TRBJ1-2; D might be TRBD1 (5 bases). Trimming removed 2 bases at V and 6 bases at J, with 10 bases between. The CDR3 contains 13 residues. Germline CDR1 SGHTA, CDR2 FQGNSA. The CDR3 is CASSLTKGNGYTF. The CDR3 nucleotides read TGTGCCAGCAGCTTAACGAAGGGGAATGGCTACACCTTC.

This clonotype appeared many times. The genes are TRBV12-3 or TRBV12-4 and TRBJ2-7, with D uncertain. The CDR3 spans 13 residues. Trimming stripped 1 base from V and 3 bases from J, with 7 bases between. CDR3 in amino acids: CASSLGYDYEQYF. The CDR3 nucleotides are TGTGCCAGCAGTTTAGGTTACGACTACGAGCAGTACTTC.

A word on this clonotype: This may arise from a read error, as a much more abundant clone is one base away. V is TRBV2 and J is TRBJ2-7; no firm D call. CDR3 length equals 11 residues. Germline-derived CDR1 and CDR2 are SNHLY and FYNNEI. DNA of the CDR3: TGTGCCAGCAGCCTGCTTCCCGAGCACTACTTC. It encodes CASSLLPEHYF.

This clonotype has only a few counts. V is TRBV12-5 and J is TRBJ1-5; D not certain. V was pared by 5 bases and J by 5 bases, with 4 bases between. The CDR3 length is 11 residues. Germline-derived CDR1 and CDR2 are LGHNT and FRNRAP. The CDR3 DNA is TGTGCTAGTGGTCACCATCAGCCCCAGCATTTT. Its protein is CASGHHQPQHF.

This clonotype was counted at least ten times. CDR3 in DNA: TGTGCCAGTAGGACCCTACAGGCGGGAAGTGAAAAACTGTTTTTT. Its protein is CASRTLQAGSEKLFF. The gene calls are TRBV19 and TRBJ1-4; weak D call: TRBD1 (5 bases). The V and J ends lost 6 bases and 7 bases respectively, with 18 bases between them. Germline-derived CDR1 and CDR2 are LNHDA and SQIVND (reference sequence). This CDR3 contains 15 residues.

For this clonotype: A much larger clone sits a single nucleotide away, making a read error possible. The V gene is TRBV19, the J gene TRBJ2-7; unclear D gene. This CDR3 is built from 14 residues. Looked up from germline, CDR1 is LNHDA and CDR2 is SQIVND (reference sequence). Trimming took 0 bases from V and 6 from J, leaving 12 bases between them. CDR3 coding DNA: TGTGCCAGTAGTATAGACGGTGGCAGTGTCGAGCAGTACTTC. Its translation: CASSIDGGSVEQYF.

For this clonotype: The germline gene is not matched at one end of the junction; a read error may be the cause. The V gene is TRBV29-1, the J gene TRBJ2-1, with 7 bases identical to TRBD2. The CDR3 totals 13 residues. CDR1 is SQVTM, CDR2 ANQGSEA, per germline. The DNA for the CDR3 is TGCAGCGTTGAAGTGGTGGGGGGGAATGGGCAGTTCTTC. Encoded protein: CSVEVVGGNGQFF.

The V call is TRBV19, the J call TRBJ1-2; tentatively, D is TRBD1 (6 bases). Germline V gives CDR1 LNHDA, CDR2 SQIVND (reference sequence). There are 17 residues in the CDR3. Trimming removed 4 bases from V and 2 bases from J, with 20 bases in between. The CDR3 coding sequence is TGTGCCAGTAGTACCCAAGGGGGAAAGGGAGGCAACTATGGCTACACCTTC. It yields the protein CASSTQGGKGGNYGYTF.

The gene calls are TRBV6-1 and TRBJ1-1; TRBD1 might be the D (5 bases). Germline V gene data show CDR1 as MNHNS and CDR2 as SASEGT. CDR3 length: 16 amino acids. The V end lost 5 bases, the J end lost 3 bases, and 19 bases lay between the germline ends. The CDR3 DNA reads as TGTGCCAGCAGTACCCTCCGGGGGTCGCGAGACACTGAAGCTTTCTTT. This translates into CASSTLRGSRDTEAFF.

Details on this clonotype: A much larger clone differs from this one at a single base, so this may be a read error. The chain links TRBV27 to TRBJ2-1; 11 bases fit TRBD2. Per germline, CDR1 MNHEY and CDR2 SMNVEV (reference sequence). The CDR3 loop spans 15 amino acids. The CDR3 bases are TGTGCCAGCAACAAACTAGCGGGAGTCTCCAATGAGCATTTCTTC. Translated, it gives CASNKLAGVSNEHFF.

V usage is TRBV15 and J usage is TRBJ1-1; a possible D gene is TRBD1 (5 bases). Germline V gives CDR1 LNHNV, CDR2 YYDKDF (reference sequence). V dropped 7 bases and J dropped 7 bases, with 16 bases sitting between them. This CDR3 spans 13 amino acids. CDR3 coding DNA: TGTGCCACCACTACTTCGGGGGTCGTTGAAGCTTTCTTT. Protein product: CATTTSGVVEAFF.

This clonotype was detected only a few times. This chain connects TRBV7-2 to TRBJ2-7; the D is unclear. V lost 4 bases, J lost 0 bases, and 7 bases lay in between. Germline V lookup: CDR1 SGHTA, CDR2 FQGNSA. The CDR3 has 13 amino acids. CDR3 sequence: CASSSASSYEQYF. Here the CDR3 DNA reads TGTGCCAGCAGCTCGGCCTCCTCCTACGAGCAGTACTTC.

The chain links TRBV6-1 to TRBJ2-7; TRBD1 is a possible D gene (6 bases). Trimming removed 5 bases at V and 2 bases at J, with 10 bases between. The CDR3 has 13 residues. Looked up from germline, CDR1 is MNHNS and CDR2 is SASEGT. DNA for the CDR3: TGTGCCAGCAGTTGGGGACAAACCTACGAGCAGTACTTC. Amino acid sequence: CASSWGQTYEQYF.